This T cell receptor beta chain was identified in a study of blood T cell repertoires in COVID-19. Whole-study context: Samples taken during acute and convalescent COVID-19 were collected in the United States, Italy and Spain. PBMCs, B-cell-depleted T cells, or T cells provided the cDNA or gDNA that made up the material.

This table comes from immunoSEQ multiplex PCR, and its TCRdb copy is limited to in-frame clones, with some not included. Of approximately 72,000 clones listed, more than 70% are singletons. Trimming left V 0 bases short and J 6 bases short, with 11 bases between. The CDR3 runs to 14 residues. Germline V gene data show CDR1 as LNHDA and CDR2 as SQIVND (reference sequence). Sequencing was performed on peripheral blood. This TCR was recovered from a woman at least 80 years old with active or convalescent COVID-19. The V gene is TRBV19, the J gene TRBJ1-1; no reliable D call. The CDR3 DNA reads as TGTGCCAGTAGTATAGATTTCGAGGGATCTGAAGCTTTCTTT. This translates into CASSIDFEGSEAFF.